The subject of this entry is one TCR beta chain. Its specificity is unknown. This CDR3 comprises 14 residues. V lost 5 bases and J 6 bases, leaving 17 bases between the germline ends. Looked up from germline, CDR1 is MNHEY and CDR2 is SVGAGI. These data belong to a study of cytomegalovirus exposure and HLA in healthy donors. Findings and limits, study-wide: Most CMV-associated TCR beta chains appeared HLA-restricted in a later analysis. A later analysis reportedly found fewer N-insertions in an Asian-associated ancestry cluster than the roughly 670-donor mean. It was taken for granted in presence/absence analyses that sequencing depth across donors was roughly uniform.

13 Jbeta primers and 60 Vbeta primers were used for the PCR. Libraries were prepared by immunoSEQ multiplex PCR; TCRdb keeps only in-frame clonotypes and omits some of them. The sample records roughly 140,000 clones, approximately 77% being singletons. V gene TRBV6-5 combines with J gene TRBJ2-7; D perhaps matches TRBD2 (6 bases). The sequence derives from a young man in good health and CMV-seronegative. The sequenced sample was PBMCs. The CDR3 spells CASSPWRDSSEQYF. CDR3 sequence (DNA): TGTGCCAGCAGTCCTTGGCGGGATTCGTCCGAGCAGTACTTC.